One T cell receptor (beta chain) is described in this entry. This clone's antigen is unknown. Qualities for individual bases were not recorded, and no much larger clone is one base off. Genomic DNA was extracted with the Qiagen DNeasy kit from unsorted PBMCs and from negatively selected CD4+ and CD8+ fractions. TCR beta CDR3 regions were amplified by immunoSEQ multiplex PCR using primers annealing to V and J segments. Amplification bias was minimized using a synthetic immune receptor repertoire, and residual bias was removed computationally after sequencing. The study's own analysis went as follows. Repertoire diversity was quantified as the Shannon entropy index using custom Python scripts. The unsorted, CD4+ and CD8+ repertoires were each analyzed separately, with the exception of combined analyses, where CD4+ and CD8+ sequences were merged in silico. Clonal expansion was defined as a frequency increase of at least 2-fold after treatment compared with C1D1, and clones undetected at baseline were assigned a pseudocount of 0.5. Singleton clones were defined as clones with 0 or 1 copy at C1D1, and non-singleton clones were defined as clones with 2 or more copies. Clones expanded in unsorted samples were assigned a CD4+, CD8+ or unknown annotation through matching of protein sequences in sorted samples from the same patient. Wilcoxon tests on paired samples were used to test changes in diversity from C1D1 to C4D1. Imported from immuneACCESS, the table was reduced by TCRdb to in-frame sequences with V and J called. These copies leave out some clones; in studies compared against another copy, an unresolved V gene accounts for under half, and the cause of the remainder is not known. V and J calls and clone size are given by that table; D and trimming were obtained from the DNA. This sample is represented by about 39,000 clones; about nine tenths of them were singletons. The top ten hold just over 9% of the sample.

This sample was included in a study of PD-1 blockade in classical Hodgkin lymphoma (TCRdb year 2020). For the study in its entirety: Nivolumab dosing was 3 mg/kg intravenously every 2 weeks, continuing until either disease progression or unacceptable toxicity. To define a peripheral blood immune signature of response to PD-1 blockade in classical Hodgkin lymphoma, the study combined TCR beta sequencing with CyTOF. Beyond this particular receptor, the publication reports: Trial patients achieving complete response had baseline diversity similar to newly diagnosed patients, whereas partial responders and progressors had significantly lower diversity. By C4D1, a significant rise was seen in CD4+ TCR diversity but not in CD8+ TCR diversity (p=0.0027 vs p=0.16), and the rise was most apparent among complete responders (p=0.02). The study covered only a single clinical trial cohort, and the causes of the repertoire differences, possibly disease activity or prior therapy, were still not defined. Lower diversity was seen in patients whose nivolumab began less than 1 year after ASCT, and these patients were left out of later analyses so that immune reconstitution would not confound the results. Newly diagnosed patients were reported to have lower baseline TCR diversity than healthy donors, and relapsed/refractory patients were reported to have lower baseline TCR diversity still.

The time point tag for this specimen amounts to: cycle 1 day 1 (C1D1), immediately before nivolumab initiation. Every trial patient had relapsed following autologous stem cell transplantation, and prior brentuximab vedotin exposure was what differed among cohorts A, B and C. The trial cohort included 55 to 60 patients with relapsed/refractory classical Hodgkin lymphoma, and each patient had a best overall response of complete response, partial response or progressive disease. Single-agent nivolumab was administered to trial patients in the multi-cohort phase II CheckMate 205 trial. Best overall response was determined by an independent review committee according to the 2007 International Working Group response criteria. Trial PBMCs were collected just before the start of nivolumab (C1D1) and during therapy at cycle 2 day 1 and cycle 4 day 1. Peripheral blood was collected in 8 mL Vacutainer Cell Preparation Tubes, from which PBMCs were isolated by centrifugation and then cryopreserved.

CDR1 and CDR2 (SGHRS, YFSETQ) derive from the germline V gene. V is reduced by 0 bases and J by 3 bases, leaving a spacing of 11 bases between them. From its cysteine to its phenylalanine, the CDR3 spans 15 amino acids. Of the read, only the CDR3 DNA is kept; its 45 bases are in frame from base 1. The specimen was peripheral blood mononuclear cells (PBMCs), collected at baseline. This sequence uses TRBV5-1 and TRBJ2-3; a weak D assignment points to TRBD2 (6 bases agree). This TCR was recovered from a human donor with classical Hodgkin lymphoma. The CDR3 region: CASSLVGGGTDTQYF. The DNA sequence reads TGCGCCAGCAGCTTGGTTGGAGGAGGGACAGATACGCAGTATTTT.